A single sample gave rise to the 11 T cell receptor beta chains below, sequenced in a study of human T cells and chemical hapten exposure. As to time point: patch test 2, 6 weeks after DPC sensitization. As to treatment: therapeutic diphenylcyclopropenone sensitization with weekly scalp DPC. MiXCR, run by TCRdb on the RACE reads, gives a single entry per CDR3 protein. The sample carries approximately 89,000 distinct CDR3 sequences, 6.6% recorded once. This material consisted of whole blood, taken in connection with sensitization to the hapten diphenylcyclopropenone (DPC). These receptors originate from a woman aged 30 to 39 with alopecia areata. Some clones in this sample may be carry-over from other donors' samples.

The chain has TRBV4-1 and TRBJ1-2; D gene uncertain. Germline CDR1 MGHRA, CDR2 YSYEKL. V was trimmed by 0 bases and J by 5 bases, leaving 13 bases between them. The CDR3 has 15 residues. DNA of the CDR3: TGCGCCAGCAGCCAAGAACTTTCTCTGAGGTATGGCTACACCTTC. It translates to CASSQELSLRYGYTF.

The chain has TRBV12-3 or TRBV12-4 and TRBJ1-3; D is ambiguous. The CDR3 is made up of 13 amino acids. Trimming pared 3 bases from V and 4 bases from J, leaving 7 bases between. CDR3 coding DNA: TGTGCCAGCAGTTTGGGAGGGGGAAACACCATATATTTT. Translated: CASSLGGGNTIYF.

This clonotype has a count of ten or more. V usage is TRBV2 and J usage is TRBJ1-1; D not certain. Germline V gives CDR1 SNHLY, CDR2 FYNNEI. The CDR3 is made up of 13 amino acids. V shed 4 bases and J shed 3 bases, with 9 bases lying between them. The CDR3 nucleotides are TGTGCCAGCAGTGGCCACCCTGACACTGAAGCTTTCTTT. It is translated as CASSGHPDTEAFF.

This clonotype has a count of ten or more. The genes are TRBV18 and TRBJ1-5; D call uncertain. The CDR3 runs to 15 residues. V was pared by 1 base and J by 2 bases, with 9 bases between. The germline V gene has CDR1 KGHSH and CDR2 LQKENI. This CDR3 reads CASSPRGVGNQPQHF. The CDR3 DNA is TGTGCCAGCTCACCACGCGGAGTTGGCAATCAGCCCCAGCATTTT.

This clonotype has a count of ten or more. The DNA for the CDR3 is TGTGCCAGCAGTCTGCGACAGGGGGATGAAGCTTTCTTT. Its protein product is CASSLRQGDEAFF. The V and J genes are TRBV12-3 or TRBV12-4 and TRBJ1-1, with 9 nucleotides matching TRBD1. V was pared by 5 bases and J by 7 bases, with 5 bases of the junction left unmatched. This CDR3 comprises 13 residues.

The chain uses TRBV5-1 and TRBJ1-5; D is undetermined. The V end lost 5 bases, the J end lost 5 bases, and 14 bases lay between the germline ends. Germline V gene lookup returns CDR1 SGHRS and CDR2 YFSETQ. The CDR3 spans 14 residues. CDR3 DNA: TGCGCCAGCAGTCTTTGGTCGAGGGATCAGCCCCAGCATTTT. It is translated as CASSLWSRDQPQHF.

As to this clonotype: A read error may explain this, as a much larger clone is one base away. The chain uses TRBV3-1 and TRBJ2-6; no definite D call. Germline V lookup: CDR1 LGHDT, CDR2 YNNKEL (reference sequence). The CDR3 is 16 residues long. V lost 7 bases to trimming and J lost 0 bases, with 13 bases between them. The CDR3 sequence: CASTLIRISGANVLTF. Here the CDR3 DNA reads TGTGCCAGCACGTTGATAAGGATCTCTGGGGCCAACGTCCTGACTTTC.

The table lists this clonotype with many counts. The gene calls are TRBV7-8 and TRBJ2-5; TRBD1 matches 8 bases. CDR3 length: 14 amino acids. Germline V CDR1 and CDR2: SGHVS, FQNEAQ. V gave up 3 bases and J gave up 5 bases; unmatched junction bases: 5. The CDR3, as DNA: TGTGCCAGCAGCTTTCTCAGGGGGCGGGAGACCCAGTACTTC. As protein: CASSFLRGRETQYF. The full variable domain, rest sourced from reference TRBV7-8 and TRBJ2-5, is GAGVSQSPRYKVAKRGQDVALRCDPISGHVSLFWYQQALGQGPEFLTYFQNEAQLDKSGLPSDRFFAERPEGSVSTLKIQRTQQEDSAVYLCASSFLRGRETQYFGPGTRLLVL.

Only a few counts were recorded for this clonotype. V is TRBV6-1 and J is TRBJ1-5; a possible D gene is TRBD1 (5 bases). CDR3 length: 13 amino acids. Trimming pared 7 bases from V and 3 bases from J, leaving 10 bases between. CDR1 is MNHNS, CDR2 SASEGT, per germline. DNA for the CDR3: TGTGCCAGCAAGTGGGACCCCAATCAGCCCCAGCATTTT. Its protein product is CASKWDPNQPQHF.

This chain joins TRBV14 and TRBJ2-7; 10 nucleotides align to TRBD1. The CDR3 is made up of 17 amino acids. The germline V gene encodes CDR1 SGHDN and CDR2 FVKESK. After removal of 0 bases from V and 3 bases from J, the junction contained 8 bases not matched to a gene. CDR3 DNA: TGTGCCAGCAGCCAAGAAGGACAGGGGGTTCCCTTCTACGAGCAGTACTTC. This encodes CASSQEGQGVPFYEQYF.

This clonotype was counted at least ten times. V is TRBV20-1 and J is TRBJ1-2, with TRBD1 matching 7 bases. The germline V gene encodes CDR1 DFQATT and CDR2 SNEGSKA (reference sequence). Trimming removed 6 bases from V and 1 base from J; junction bases left unmatched: 11. This CDR3 region has 15 residues. The CDR3 reads CSAPPLAGGNYGYTF. Written as DNA, the CDR3 is TGCAGTGCCCCCCCCCTGGCAGGGGGTAACTATGGCTACACCTTC.